The entry that follows covers one T cell receptor (beta chain) sequence. This sample is part of a study of T cell changes during pregnancy in multiple sclerosis. Losses at the gene ends were 4 bases for V and 5 bases for J; bases not matched to a gene: 5. In germline, CDR1 is SGHTA, CDR2 FQGTGA. CDR3 size: 14 residues. Clones were sequenced by immunoSEQ multiplex PCR, and TCRdb holds only the in-frame ones, with some missing. Altogether 35,000 or so clones are present, 89% being singletons, with the ten largest covering more than 0.7%. Sequencing used CD4+ T cells from peripheral blood mononuclear cells, obtained after pregnancy. The origin of this receptor is a female donor in good health, enrolled as a control in a pregnancy study. The chain has TRBV7-3 and TRBJ1-1, with TRBD1 matching 9 bases. The CDR3 DNA reads as TGTGCCAGCAGCTCCGGACAGGGGACGACTGAAGCTTTCTTT. This translates into CASSSGQGTTEAFF.